This T cell receptor beta chain stems from a study of cytomegalovirus exposure and HLA in healthy donors. Study-level background: There were about 86 million unique TCRs (from HLA-typed donors) in an early data release.

Broader study findings: The sole available immune exposure information was CMV serostatus. Per a prior analysis, the majority of TCR beta V segments were productive roughly 87% or roughly 30% of the time.

The CDR3 length is 15 residues. CDR1 is SGHNT, CDR2 YYREEE, per germline (reference sequence). In the PCR, 60 Vbeta and 13 Jbeta primers were used. Per the study methods: Roughly 83 million unique TCR beta chains, roughly 11 million of them shared, were counted by a later analysis. Assay: immunoSEQ multiplex PCR; the TCRdb copy retains only in-frame clones and omits some. V, J and clone size reflect that table, while D and trimming were determined from the DNA. The sample includes 65,000 to 85,000 clones, approximately 72% of them seen just once. A word on this clone: As yet, its antigen is unknown. One junction end does not reproduce the germline sequence, and a read error may be involved.

This TCR was sampled from a woman between 35 and 50 years old in good health and CMV-seropositive. Sequencing was carried out using PBMCs. V and J are TRBV5-4 and TRBJ1-2; possible D gene TRBD1, 5 bases. The CDR3 DNA sequence: TGTGCCAGCAGTTTGGATCTACAGGTCTTCTATGGCTACACCTTC. It specifies CASSLDLQVFYGYTF. The full variable domain, with the rest looked up from reference TRBV5-4 and TRBJ1-2, is ETGVTQSPTHLIKTRGQQVTLRCSSQSGHNTVSWYQQALGQGPQFIFQYYREEENGRGNFPPRFSGLQFPNYSSELNVNALELDDSALYLCASSLDLQVFYGYTFGSGTRLTVV.